The 13 T cell receptor beta chains presented below share a single source sample, sequenced in a study of blood T cell repertoires in COVID-19. The method was immunoSEQ multiplex PCR; TCRdb's version includes in-frame clones alone and lacks a portion of them. This sample has around 160,000 clones, with 65% to 85% found just once. The sample consisted of PBMCs or T cells enriched from blood (not recorded which). These receptors came from a woman aged 45-59 years who had been exposed to COVID-19.

The CDR3 region is CASSPLDRMNTEAFF. The CDR3 nucleotides read TGTGCCAGCAGCCCACTCGACAGGATGAACACTGAAGCTTTCTTT. The chain uses TRBV7-9 and TRBJ1-1; D possibly corresponds to TRBD1 (6 bases). The germline V gene has CDR1 SEHNR and CDR2 FQNEAQ (reference sequence). The CDR3 consists of 15 residues. V was trimmed by 5 bases and J by 0 bases, leaving 13 bases between them.

The V and J genes are TRBV6-6 and TRBJ2-5; 10 positions match TRBD2. The germline V gene encodes CDR1 MNHNY and CDR2 SVGAGI (reference sequence). The ends lost 4 bases at V and 3 bases at J; junction bases unmatched: 8. This CDR3 contains 16 residues. In nucleotides, the CDR3 is TGTGCCAGCAGTTCCGGGACTAGCGTAGCAAAAGAGACCCAGTACTTC. Residues: CASSSGTSVAKETQYF.

This clone was counted a single time. The chain links TRBV27 to TRBJ2-7; 8 nucleotides align to TRBD2. CDR3 length: 14 amino acids. Germline loops: CDR1 MNHEY, CDR2 SMNVEV (reference sequence). V dropped 2 bases and J dropped 1; count of bases not matched to a gene: 1. The CDR3, as DNA: TGTGCCAGCAGTTTACTAGCGGGTTCCTACGAGCAGTACTTC. This gives the protein CASSLLAGSYEQYF.

In its sample, this clone was seen once. The chain is built from TRBV6-2 or TRBV6-3 and TRBJ2-3, with 11 bases identical to TRBD2. The ends lost 0 bases at V and 2 bases at J; junction bases unmatched: 10. This CDR3 region has 19 residues. Germline CDR1 MNHEY, CDR2 SVGEGT. The CDR3 loop reads CASSYSTSGTPPNTDTQYF. CDR3 sequence (DNA): TGTGCCAGCAGTTACTCGACTAGCGGGACGCCCCCAAACACAGATACGCAGTATTTT.

Only a few counts were recorded for this clone. The CDR3 loop is CASSLKLPGTEAFF. The CDR3 nucleotides are TGCGCCAGCAGCTTAAAGCTGCCGGGGACTGAAGCTTTCTTT. The V and J genes are TRBV5-1 and TRBJ1-1, with D unclear. This CDR3 region has 14 residues. Germline V gene data show CDR1 as SGHRS and CDR2 as YFSETQ. Deletions cut 2 bases from V and 5 bases from J, with 13 bases between.

The rearrangement joins TRBV4-2 to TRBJ2-3, with 10 bases matching TRBD2. This CDR3 has 17 residues. V trimming: 1 base; J trimming: 4 bases; junction bases outside the gene matches: 8. CDR1 is LGHNA and CDR2 is YNFKEQ in the germline V gene. CDR3 loop: CASSQGGAGGQADTQYF. The CDR3 DNA sequence: TGTGCCAGCAGCCAAGGGGGAGCGGGGGGGCAGGCAGATACGCAGTATTTT.

The V call is TRBV7-6, the J call TRBJ1-2; D perhaps matches TRBD1 (6 bases). The CDR3 has 17 residues. V was clipped by 4 bases and J by 3 bases, with 21 bases between them. Germline V gene lookup returns CDR1 SGHVS and CDR2 FNYEAQ. CDR3 loop: CASSSPRQGTRYYGYTF. For the CDR3, the DNA is TGTGCCAGCAGCTCCCCGAGGCAGGGGACAAGGTACTATGGCTACACCTTC.

This clone has a single count. This sequence joins TRBV9 and TRBJ2-3; D unresolved. The CDR3 extends over 14 amino acids. CDR1 is SGDLS and CDR2 is YYNGEE in the germline V gene. V lost 2 bases, J lost 4 bases, and 11 bases lay in between. CDR3 in DNA: TGTGCCAGCAGCGTTCTCCCCCGTTCAGATACGCAGTATTTT. Translating gives CASSVLPRSDTQYF.

The chain combines TRBV21-1 with TRBJ2-4; the table's D call, TRBD2, was not checked against the DNA. TRBV21-1 is designated a pseudogene. The CDR3 loop spans 13 amino acids. The CDR3 protein is CASRGEGKNIQYF. The CDR3 DNA is TGTGCCAGCAGGGGAGAAGGCAAAAACATTCAGTACTTC.

CDR3 nucleotides: TGCGCCAGCAGCTTGGAGGGGTCGTACGAGCAGTACTTC. Translation: CASSLEGSYEQYF. This chain connects TRBV5-1 to TRBJ2-7, with D possibly TRBD1 on 5 matching bases. The CDR3 extends over 13 amino acids. Germline loops: CDR1 SGHRS, CDR2 YFSETQ. Trimming cost V 0 bases and J 4 bases, with 8 bases left between them.

CDR3 bases: TGTGCCAGCAGCTTGAAACAGGGGGTCACTGAAGCTTTCTTT. Encoded protein: CASSLKQGVTEAFF. The chain recombines TRBV7-2 with TRBJ1-1, with 8 nucleotides matching TRBD1. V was pared by 3 bases and J by 4 bases, with 4 bases of the junction left unmatched. The CDR3 length is 14 residues. Germline CDR1 and CDR2: SGHTA and FQGNSA.

V usage is TRBV7-9 and J usage is TRBJ2-5; 9 bases fit TRBD2. The junction had 5 bases not matched to a gene; V was cut back by 5 bases and J by 4 bases. Germline values: CDR1 SEHNR, CDR2 FQNEAQ (reference sequence). The CDR3 totals 14 residues. The CDR3 spells CASSPGLARETQYF. CDR3 in DNA: TGTGCCAGCAGCCCGGGACTAGCAAGAGAGACCCAGTACTTC. Supplemented by reference TRBV7-9 and TRBJ2-5, the full variable domain reads DTGVSQNPRHKITKRGQNVTFRCDPISEHNRLYWYRQTLGQGPEFLTYFQNEAQLEKSRLLSDRFSAERPKGSFSTLEIQRTEQGDSAMYLCASSPGLARETQYFGPGTRLLVL.

The genes are TRBV15 and TRBJ2-1; 8 bases fit TRBD2. The CDR3 totals 16 residues. Germline V CDR1 and CDR2: LNHNV, YYDKDF (reference sequence). V shed 1 base, J shed 0 bases, and the junction held 2 bases outside the gene matches. CDR3 loop: CATSRGTSGSYNEQFF. The DNA of the CDR3 is TGTGCCACCAGCAGAGGCACTAGCGGCTCCTACAATGAGCAGTTCTTC.